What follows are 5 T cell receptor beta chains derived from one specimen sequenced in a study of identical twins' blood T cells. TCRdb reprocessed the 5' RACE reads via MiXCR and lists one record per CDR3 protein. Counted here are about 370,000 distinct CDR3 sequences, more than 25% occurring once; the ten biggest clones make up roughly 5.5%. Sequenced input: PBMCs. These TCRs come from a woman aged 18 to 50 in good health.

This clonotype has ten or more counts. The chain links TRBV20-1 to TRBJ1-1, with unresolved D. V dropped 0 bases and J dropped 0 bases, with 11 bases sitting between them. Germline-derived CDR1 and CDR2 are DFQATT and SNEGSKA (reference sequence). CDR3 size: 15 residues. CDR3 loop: CSARDQPRVNTEAFF. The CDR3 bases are TGCAGTGCTAGAGATCAACCCAGAGTGAACACTGAAGCTTTCTTT.

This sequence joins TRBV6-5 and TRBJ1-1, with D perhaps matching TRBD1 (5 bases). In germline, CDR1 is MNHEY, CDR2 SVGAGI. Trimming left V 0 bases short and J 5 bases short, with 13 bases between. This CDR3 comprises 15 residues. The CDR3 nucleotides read TGTGCCAGCAGTTACTCATGGGGGATAGGGACTGAAGCTTTCTTT. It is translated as CASSYSWGIGTEAFF.

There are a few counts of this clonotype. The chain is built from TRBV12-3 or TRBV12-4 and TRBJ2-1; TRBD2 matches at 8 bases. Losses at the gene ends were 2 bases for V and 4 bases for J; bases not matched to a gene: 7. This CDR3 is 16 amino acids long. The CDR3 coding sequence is TGTGCCAGCAGTTTATCGGTCGGGGGGGGGTACAATGAGCAGTTCTTC. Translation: CASSLSVGGGYNEQFF.

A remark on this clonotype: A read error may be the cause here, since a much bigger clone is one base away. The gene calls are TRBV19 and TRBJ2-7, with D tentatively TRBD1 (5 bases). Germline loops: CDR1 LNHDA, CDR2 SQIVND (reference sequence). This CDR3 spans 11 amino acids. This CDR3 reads CASTDSYEQCF. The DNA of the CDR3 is TGTGCCAGTACCGACAGCTACGAGCAGTGCTTC.

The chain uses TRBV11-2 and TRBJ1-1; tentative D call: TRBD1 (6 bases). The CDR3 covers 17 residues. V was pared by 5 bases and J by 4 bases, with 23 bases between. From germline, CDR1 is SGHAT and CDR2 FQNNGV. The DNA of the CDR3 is TGTGCCAGCAGCCCAGCCGATGTACAGGGTAGGAGCACTGAAGCTTTCTTT. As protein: CASSPADVQGRSTEAFF.